This is a list of T cell receptor beta chains from one sample in a study of PD-1 blockade in classical Hodgkin lymphoma. Libraries were prepared by immunoSEQ multiplex PCR; TCRdb keeps only in-frame clonotypes and omits some of them. The sample holds 43,000 or so clones, approximately 91% seen once. The specimen was peripheral blood mononuclear cells (PBMCs), collected at baseline. The receptor set was obtained from a human donor with classical Hodgkin lymphoma. Both conserved end residues are part of each CDR3. Fields, in order: V gene, D gene, J gene, clone size, CDR3 DNA, CDR3 protein. A D gene is named only where the DNA matches it firmly. Size tells how often a clone was seen (once, few, many) or the class of an expanded clone, and some rows leave it out.

v_gene: TRBV6-1
d_gene: NA
j_gene: TRBJ2-7
abundance: NA
CDR3nt: TGTGCCAGCACCCGCGACAGCTACGAGCAGTACTTC
CDR3aa: CASTRDSYEQYF

v_gene: TRBV25-1
d_gene: TRBD1
j_gene: TRBJ2-1
abundance: once
CDR3nt: TGTGCCAGCAGTGAATTGAGAGGACAGGGGGCTACTGAGCAGTTCTTC
CDR3aa: CASSELRGQGATEQFF

v_gene: TRBV5-6
d_gene: NA
j_gene: TRBJ1-5
abundance: NA
CDR3nt: TGTGCCAGCAGCCACCTCAACGAACCCAATCAGCCCCAGCATTTT
CDR3aa: CASSHLNEPNQPQHF

v_gene: TRBV5-6
d_gene: NA
j_gene: TRBJ2-7
abundance: once
CDR3nt: TGTGCCAGCAGCTTGGCAGGAGGGGCCTACGAGCAGTACTTC
CDR3aa: CASSLAGGAYEQYF

v_gene: TRBV10-3
d_gene: TRBD2
j_gene: TRBJ2-3
abundance: NA
CDR3nt: TGTGCCATACTAGCGGGGGGGCCATCTAGCACAGATACGCAGTATTTT
CDR3aa: CAILAGGPSSTDTQYF

v_gene: TRBV13
d_gene: NA
j_gene: TRBJ2-3
abundance: NA
CDR3nt: TGTGCCAGCAGCTTAGTTTCGACAGATACGCAGTATTTT
CDR3aa: CASSLVSTDTQYF

v_gene: TRBV23-1
d_gene: NA
j_gene: TRBJ1-4
abundance: NA
CDR3nt: TGCGCCAGCAGTCAATCCTGTCTCCCAACTAATGAAAAACTGTTTTTT
CDR3aa: CASSQSCLPTNEKLFF

v_gene: TRBV11-2
d_gene: NA
j_gene: TRBJ2-3
abundance: NA
CDR3nt: TGTGCCAGCAGCTTACCCACAGATACGCAGTATTTT
CDR3aa: CASSLPTDTQYF

v_gene: TRBV28
d_gene: NA
j_gene: TRBJ1-3
abundance: NA
CDR3nt: TGTGCCAGCAGTTTCGGACGAGAGGACACCATATATTTT
CDR3aa: CASSFGREDTIYF

v_gene: TRBV6-1
d_gene: NA
j_gene: TRBJ1-2
abundance: NA
CDR3nt: TGTGCCAGCAGGGCAGGCAGCTCCTATGGCTACACCTTC
CDR3aa: CASRAGSSYGYTF

v_gene: TRBV13
d_gene: NA
j_gene: TRBJ1-2
abundance: NA
CDR3nt: TGTGCCAGCAGCTTAGTTACAGGGAACTATGGCTACACCTTC
CDR3aa: CASSLVTGNYGYTF

v_gene: TRBV5-1
d_gene: TRBD1
j_gene: TRBJ2-1
abundance: NA
CDR3nt: TGCGCCAGCAGCTCGGCAGGGGGCCTGATCTACAATGAGCAGTTCTTC
CDR3aa: CASSSAGGLIYNEQFF